The present T cell receptor (beta chain) was sequenced within a study of cytomegalovirus exposure and HLA in healthy donors. Whole-study findings and limits: Segments of the TCR beta V type were, in most cases, productive about 87% or about 30% of the time in an earlier analysis. Specificity for CMV antigens was confirmed in vitro for a few of the CMV-associated chains.

It was with 60 Vbeta and 13 Jbeta primers that the PCR ran. Sequencing used immunoSEQ multiplex PCR; TCRdb keeps in-frame clones, though not all of them. This repertoire includes about 210,000 clones. From germline, CDR1 is WSHSY and CDR2 SAAADI. V was shortened by 8 bases and J by 6 bases, with 16 bases between the two germline ends. CDR3 size: 13 residues. In the case of this clone: Its antigen is currently unknown.

Material: PBMCs. The chain links TRBV10-2 to TRBJ1-2, with a tentative D call TRBD1 (6 bases). The sequence derives from a woman aged 25 to 39 in good health and CMV-seropositive. The CDR3 here is CASRGYRENGYTF. In nucleotides, the CDR3 is TGCGCCAGCCGAGGGTACAGGGAAAATGGCTACACCTTC.